One and the same sample provided the 27 T cell receptor beta chains below, sequenced in a study of blood T cell repertoires in COVID-19. Sequencing used immunoSEQ multiplex PCR; TCRdb keeps in-frame clones, though not all of them. The table has roughly 250,000 clones, about nine tenths seen once. Sequenced sample: PBMCs or T cells enriched from blood (not recorded which). The receptors were gathered from a woman aged 25-40 years with acute COVID-19.

This clone was counted a single time. In DNA form, the CDR3 reads TGTGCCAGCAGTTGGCTAGAGGCCTACGAGCAGTACTTC. This gives the protein CASSWLEAYEQYF. The genes are TRBV28 and TRBJ2-7; D is unresolved. Germline CDR1 reads MDHEN; CDR2 reads SYDVKM. V lost 4 bases to trimming and J lost 2 bases, with 9 bases between them. The CDR3 consists of 13 residues.

V gene TRBV28 combines with J gene TRBJ1-1; D gene unclear. Trimming pared 4 bases from V and 4 bases from J, leaving 4 bases between. CDR3 length: 11 amino acids. The germline gives CDR1 MDHEN, CDR2 SYDVKM. CDR3 sequence: CASSYSTEAFF. The CDR3 region has the DNA TGTGCCAGCAGTTATAGCACTGAAGCTTTCTTT.

The rearrangement joins TRBV19 to TRBJ2-1, with 7 positions matching TRBD2. The CDR3 is 15 residues long. The junction had 9 bases not matched to a gene; V was cut back by 1 base and J by 9 bases. Germline CDR1 is LNHDA and CDR2 is SQIVND (reference sequence). CDR3 residues: CASSIAGGSPGEQFF. CDR3 nucleotides: TGTGCCAGTAGTATAGCGGGAGGCTCTCCGGGTGAGCAGTTCTTC.

This rearrangement joins TRBV9 to TRBJ1-6; possibly TRBD1 for D (6 bases). Germline CDR1 SGDLS, CDR2 YYNGEE. Deletions cut 0 bases from V and 7 bases from J, with 14 bases between. The CDR3 spans 16 residues. In nucleotides, the CDR3 is TGTGCCAGCAGCGTAGACTGGGGGCTTGTGAATTCACCCCTCCACTTT. The encoded protein is CASSVDWGLVNSPLHF.

The chain uses TRBV9 and TRBJ2-3; D remains ambiguous. The CDR3 is made up of 14 amino acids. Trimming cost V 1 base and J 3 bases, with 9 bases left between them. Germline V gene lookup returns CDR1 SGDLS and CDR2 YYNGEE. Here the CDR3 reads CASSVIVDTDTQYF. For the CDR3, the DNA is TGTGCCAGCAGCGTAATAGTTGATACAGATACGCAGTATTTT.

The chain couples TRBV14 to TRBJ2-1; TRBD2 matches 11 bases. After removal of 3 bases from V and 8 bases from J, the junction contained 9 bases not matched to a gene. This CDR3 region has 16 residues. Germline assignment: CDR1 SGHDN and CDR2 FVKESK. The CDR3 spells CASSQTSSGRIHEQFF. In DNA form, the CDR3 reads TGTGCCAGCAGCCAGACTTCTAGCGGGAGGATCCATGAGCAGTTCTTC.

V gene TRBV10-3 combines with J gene TRBJ2-1, with 10 bases aligning to TRBD1. The CDR3 totals 17 residues. Germline V lookup: CDR1 ENHRY, CDR2 SYGVKD. Unmatched junction bases numbered 9, after V lost 5 bases and J lost 2 bases. The chain's CDR3 is CAISQPWDRGPYNEQFF. CDR3 DNA sequence: TGTGCCATCAGTCAACCCTGGGACAGGGGCCCCTACAATGAGCAGTTCTTC.

The chain combines TRBV6-5 with TRBJ1-2, with D uncertain. The CDR3 totals 13 residues. V lost 10 bases, J lost 6 bases, and 18 bases lay in between. The V gene's germline CDR1 is MNHEY and CDR2 SVGAGI. CDR3 in DNA: TGTGCCACACACTTGGGAGGTTCAGATGGCTACACCTTC. This translates into CATHLGGSDGYTF.

CDR3 in amino acids: CASSPPGAGSPLHF. The CDR3 DNA reads TGTGCCAGCAGCCCCCCAGGGGCCGGTTCACCCCTCCACTTT. The chain joins TRBV28 to TRBJ1-6, with D maybe TRBD1 (6 bases). This CDR3 has 14 amino acids. CDR1 is MDHEN and CDR2 is SYDVKM in the germline V gene. The germline V and J ends were trimmed by 6 bases and 9 bases, with 15 bases remaining between them.

The chain couples TRBV10-3 to TRBJ2-5, with D tentatively TRBD1 (6 bases). Trimming left V 6 bases short and J 2 bases short, with 16 bases between. Germline loops: CDR1 ENHRY, CDR2 SYGVKD. This CDR3 is built from 15 residues. CDR3 region: CAIREFEGEQETQYF. The CDR3 bases are TGTGCCATCAGGGAATTCGAGGGGGAGCAAGAGACCCAGTACTTC.

In its sample, this clone was seen a few times. The rearrangement joins TRBV3-1 (or the pseudogene TRBV3-2) to TRBJ2-3; D ambiguous. Per the germline V gene, CDR1 is LGHDT and CDR2 is YNNKEL (reference sequence). The CDR3 runs to 12 residues. With 2 bases removed from V and 4 bases from J, the gap between germline ends came to 4 bases. The CDR3 here is CASSQFADTQYF. CDR3 sequence (DNA): TGTGCCAGCAGCCAATTCGCAGATACGCAGTATTTT.

The chain employs TRBV2 and TRBJ2-5, with a possible D match to TRBD2 (6 bases). Germline lookup yields CDR1 SNHLY and CDR2 FYNNEI. Trimming removed 6 bases at V and 5 bases at J, with 13 bases between. This CDR3 contains 13 residues. CDR3 amino acids: CASSPLGGETQYF. The CDR3 region has the DNA TGTGCCAGCAGCCCCCTTGGGGGGGAGACCCAGTACTTC.

The genes are TRBV11-2 and TRBJ1-2, with D unresolved. Germline V CDR1 and CDR2: SGHAT, FQNNGV. V shed 2 bases and J shed 7 bases, with 5 bases lying between them. This CDR3 contains 11 residues. DNA for the CDR3: TGTGCCAGCAGCTTATCCCTTGGCTACACCTTC. Translating it yields CASSLSLGYTF.

V and J are TRBV13 and TRBJ2-3; 7 nucleotides agree with TRBD2. Germline CDR1 reads PRHDT; CDR2 reads FYEKMQ (reference sequence). V was pared by 3 bases and J by 5 bases, with 8 bases of the junction left unmatched. The CDR3 runs 15 residues. This chain's CDR3 is CASSLRERKGDTQYF. As DNA, the CDR3 is TGTGCCAGCAGCTTGCGGGAGCGGAAAGGAGATACGCAGTATTTT. Together with reference TRBV13 and TRBJ2-3, the CDR3 gives the full variable domain: AAGVIQSPRHLIKEKRETATLKCYPIPRHDTVYWYQQGPGQDPQFLISFYEKMQSDKGSIPDRFSAQQFSDYHSELNMSSLELGDSALYFCASSLRERKGDTQYFGPGTRLTVL.

This chain uses TRBV29-1 with TRBJ2-6; no firm D call. Germline V gives CDR1 SQVTM, CDR2 ANQGSEA. V was shortened by 7 bases and J by 2 bases, with 6 bases between the two germline ends. CDR3 length: 12 residues. The CDR3 DNA reads as TGCAGCGCCGAGGCTGGGGCCAACGTCCTGACTTTC. Translation gives CSAEAGANVLTF.

The rearrangement links TRBV5-5 to TRBJ1-1, with 9 bases fitting TRBD1. Germline values: CDR1 SGHKS, CDR2 YYEKEE (reference sequence). Trimming cost V 4 bases and J 5 bases; bases outside gene matches: 6. The CDR3 spans 14 residues. The CDR3 nucleotides are TGTGCCAGCAGCATACAGGGGGCTAGGACTGAAGCTTTCTTT. Its translation: CASSIQGARTEAFF. Looking up the rest from reference TRBV5-5 and TRBJ1-1 gives the full variable domain: DAGVTQSPTHLIKTRGQQVTLRCSPISGHKSVSWYQQVLGQGPQFIFQYYEKEERGRGNFPDRFSARQFPNYSSELNVNALLLGDSALYLCASSIQGARTEAFFGQGTRLTVV.

The CDR3 here is CASSLPMGGPYEQYF. CDR3 coding DNA: TGTGCCAGCAGCTTGCCAATGGGGGGACCCTACGAGCAGTACTTC. V and J are TRBV11-2 and TRBJ2-7; maybe TRBD2 (6 bases). Trimming took 3 bases from V and 2 from J, leaving 14 bases between them. The CDR3 is 15 residues long. CDR1 is SGHAT and CDR2 is FQNNGV in the germline V gene.

DNA for the CDR3: TGCGCCAGCAGCCAAGATCGAGGTATACTGAACACTGAAGCTTTCTTT. This codes for CASSQDRGILNTEAFF. The chain couples TRBV4-1 to TRBJ1-1; D is undetermined. The CDR3 is 16 residues long. Trimming shortened V by 0 bases and J by 0 bases, and 11 bases separated the two germline ends. Germline CDR1 and CDR2: MGHRA and YSYEKL.

The chain combines TRBV11-2 with TRBJ2-3, with 8 bases aligning to TRBD2. CDR1 and CDR2 from the germline V gene are SGHAT and FQNNGV. V lost 10 bases to trimming and J lost 2 bases; unmatched junction nucleotides: 8. This CDR3 has 14 amino acids. CDR3 region: CATKREHNTDTQYF. In nucleotides, the CDR3 is TGTGCCACCAAGCGGGAGCATAACACAGATACGCAGTATTTT.

The chain links TRBV23-1 to TRBJ1-5, with D perhaps matching TRBD1 (5 bases). TRBV23-1 is marked as an open reading frame, function uncertain. V was cut by 7 bases and J by 0 bases, with 16 bases left in between. CDR3 size: 16 residues. CDR3 DNA sequence: TGCGCCAGCATTTCCCTCCAGGGTTATAGCAATCAGCCCCAGCATTTT. Protein product: CASISLQGYSNQPQHF.

This CDR3 is CASSRGADEAFF. CDR3 coding DNA: TGTGCCAGCAGTCGAGGAGCGGATGAAGCTTTCTTT. The rearrangement uses TRBV11-1 and TRBJ1-1; D not certain. The germline V gene has CDR1 SGHAT and CDR2 FQDESV (reference sequence). The length of the CDR3 is 12 residues. V was clipped by 6 bases and J by 7 bases, with 12 bases between them.

V is TRBV12-3 or TRBV12-4 and J is TRBJ1-2; no reliable D call. V dropped 6 bases and J dropped 4 bases, with 9 bases sitting between them. The CDR3 extends over 12 amino acids. The CDR3, as DNA: TGTGCCAGCAGCTCGGGGTTCTATGGCTACACCTTC. This sequence encodes CASSSGFYGYTF.

V is TRBV6-5 and J is TRBJ1-1, with D perhaps TRBD1 (6 bases). Trimming cost V 7 bases and J 3 bases, with 18 bases left between them. Germline V gene sequence: CDR1 MNHEY, CDR2 SVGAGI. The CDR3 covers 15 residues. The CDR3 DNA follows: TGTGCCAGCACCCGAACGCAGGGGAGTTACACTGAAGCTTTCTTT. Translated: CASTRTQGSYTEAFF.

The chain joins TRBV28 to TRBJ1-6, with D hard to call. Trimming removed 10 bases from V and 10 bases from J, with 14 bases in between. In germline, CDR1 is MDHEN, CDR2 SYDVKM. The CDR3 is 12 amino acids. Here the CDR3 DNA reads TGTGCCAACGGGTTAGGAGGATCACCCCTCCACTTT. This sequence encodes CANGLGGSPLHF.

The rearrangement uses TRBV30 and TRBJ2-2; D is possibly TRBD1 (6 bases). CDR1 and CDR2 (germline): GTSNPN, SVGIG (reference sequence). There are 14 residues in the CDR3. V lost 0 bases to trimming and J lost 4 bases, with 9 bases between them. For the CDR3, the DNA is TGTGCCTGGAGTGTTAAAGGGGGCACCGGGGAGCTGTTTTTT. This gives the protein CAWSVKGGTGELFF.

The V gene is TRBV28, the J gene TRBJ1-2; D might be TRBD1 (5 bases). The length of the CDR3 is 13 residues. V lost 5 bases to trimming and J lost 5 bases, with 12 bases between them. CDR1 is MDHEN and CDR2 is SYDVKM in the germline V gene. The CDR3 sequence: CASSLKQAYGYTF. Written as DNA, the CDR3 is TGTGCCAGCAGTCTAAAACAGGCGTATGGCTACACCTTC.

The V and J genes are TRBV28 and TRBJ2-7, with 10 bases lining up with TRBD1. Germline trimming cut 6 bases from V and 6 bases from J; bases unmatched to any gene: 8. CDR1 and CDR2 from the germline V gene are MDHEN and SYDVKM. The CDR3 contains 14 residues. The CDR3 sequence is CASREPGTGVEQYF. CDR3 DNA: TGTGCCAGCAGAGAGCCTGGGACAGGGGTCGAGCAGTACTTC.